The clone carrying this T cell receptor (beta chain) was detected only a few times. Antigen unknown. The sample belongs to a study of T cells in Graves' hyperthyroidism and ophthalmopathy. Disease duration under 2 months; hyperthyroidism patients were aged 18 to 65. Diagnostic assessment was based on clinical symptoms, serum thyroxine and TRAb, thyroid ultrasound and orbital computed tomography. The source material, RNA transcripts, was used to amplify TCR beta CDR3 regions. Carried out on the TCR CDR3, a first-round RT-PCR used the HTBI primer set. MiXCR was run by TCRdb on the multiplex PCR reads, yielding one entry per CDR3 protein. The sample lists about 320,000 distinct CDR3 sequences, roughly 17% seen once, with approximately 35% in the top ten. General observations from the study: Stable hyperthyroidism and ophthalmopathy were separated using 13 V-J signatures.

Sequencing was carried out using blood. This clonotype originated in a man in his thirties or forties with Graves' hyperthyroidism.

The CDR3 reads CATSDAPGFIPDEQFF. CDR3 coding DNA: TGTGCCACCAGTGATGCTCCGGGATTTATCCCCGATGAGCAGTTCTTC. The chain has TRBV24-1 and TRBJ2-1; D is perhaps TRBD2 (5 bases). Between the trimmed V and J ends, which lost 3 bases and 8 bases, there was a span of 19 bases. The length of the CDR3 is 16 residues. Per the germline V gene, CDR1 is KGHDR and CDR2 is SFDVKD.